This T cell receptor beta chain is from a study of blood T cells in healthy people across ages. Next came a second PCR, run for 7 to 11 cycles, which used a sample-barcoded 5' primer along with a J-beta primer mix. TCRdb called the 5' RACE reads again in MiXCR, with one record for every CDR3 protein. Of some 1.5 million distinct CDR3 sequences listed, roughly 28% were seen once; the top ten hold 7.7%. Germline V gene data show CDR1 as GTSNPN and CDR2 as SVGIG (reference sequence). Between the trimmed V and J ends, which lost 4 bases and 8 bases, there was a span of 15 bases. CDR3 length: 13 residues. This clonotype was seen a handful of times.

J is TRBJ2-1 and V is TRBV30; D unclear. Sequencing input: blood. The source of this sequence is a woman in her twenties or thirties in good health. The CDR3 reads CAWTQRREYEQFF. The CDR3 DNA is TGTGCCTGGACCCAACGGAGAGAATATGAGCAGTTCTTC. The full variable domain, rest sourced from reference TRBV30 and TRBJ2-1, is SQTIHQWPATLVQPVGSPLSLECTVEGTSNPNLYWYRQAAGRGLQLLFYSVGIGQISSEVPQNLSASRPQDRQFILSSKKLLLSDSGFYLCAWTQRREYEQFFGPGTRLTVL.